What follows describes a single TCR beta chain. This table comes from immunoSEQ multiplex PCR, and its TCRdb copy is limited to in-frame clones, with some not included. The sample comprises roughly 43,000 clones, 70% to 90% of which are singletons, and 4.5% to 5% rests with the top ten. CDR1 is WNHNN, CDR2 SYGVQD, per germline (reference sequence). The V gene lost 11 bases and the J gene lost 3 bases, with 17 bases spanning the gap. The CDR3 sequence is 13 residues long. This sample was included in a study of blood T cell repertoires in COVID-19. Sequencing was carried out using peripheral blood. This rearrangement joins TRBV10-1 to TRBJ2-7, with D possibly matching TRBD1 (6 bases). The receptor's source is a human donor in a cohort sampled during active COVID-19. The CDR3 bases are TGCGCCCAAATAAGACAGGACCACTACGAGCAGTACTTC. It yields the protein CAQIRQDHYEQYF.